One and the same sample provided the 18 T cell receptor beta chains below, sequenced in a study of blood T cell repertoires in COVID-19. This table comes from immunoSEQ multiplex PCR, and its TCRdb copy is limited to in-frame clones, with some not included. The sample has around 230,000 clones; 82% are singletons. Sequenced input: PBMCs or T cells enriched from blood (not recorded which). Receptor source: a man aged 35 to 55 who had recovered from COVID-19.

The chain has TRBV10-1 and TRBJ2-3; D is unclear. V lost 5 bases and J lost 5, with 8 bases in between. The CDR3 length is 12 residues. Germline lookup yields CDR1 WNHNN and CDR2 SYGVQD (reference sequence). CDR3 sequence: CASSPSGDTQYF. The CDR3 DNA reads TGCGCCAGCAGTCCATCCGGAGATACGCAGTATTTT.

V gene TRBV11-2 combines with J gene TRBJ2-5; possibly TRBD1 for D (6 bases). V was clipped by 0 bases and J by 3 bases, with 14 bases between them. The CDR3 contains 16 residues. From germline, CDR1 is SGHAT and CDR2 FQNNGV. The CDR3 region is CASSLDYHGQKETQYF. DNA of the CDR3: TGTGCCAGCAGCTTAGACTACCACGGACAGAAAGAGACCCAGTACTTC.

The table lists this clone with a count of one. J is TRBJ2-5 and V is TRBV3-1 (or the pseudogene TRBV3-2), with D perhaps TRBD2 (6 bases). From germline, CDR1 is LGHDT and CDR2 YNNKEL (reference sequence). The CDR3 length is 14 residues. Trimming removed 8 bases at V and 3 bases at J, with 16 bases between. The CDR3 here is CASLMAGREETQYF. The CDR3 nucleotides read TGTGCCAGCTTAATGGCGGGAAGAGAAGAGACCCAGTACTTC.

The count of this clone is one. The chain carries TRBV10-3 and TRBJ1-2; 11 bases align to TRBD1. The CDR3 has 14 amino acids. V trimming: 3 bases; J trimming: 6 bases; junction bases outside the gene matches: 3. Germline V gives CDR1 ENHRY, CDR2 SYGVKD. The CDR3 spells CAISDGQGADGYTF. DNA for the CDR3: TGTGCCATCAGTGACGGACAGGGGGCTGATGGCTACACCTTC.

Only one count was recorded for this clone. The sample has other DNA sequences that encode this CDR3 too. This rearrangement joins TRBV30 to TRBJ1-4; no clear D. This CDR3 is 13 amino acids long. Germline values: CDR1 GTSNPN, CDR2 SVGIG (reference sequence). Trimming pared 5 bases from V and 0 bases from J, leaving 7 bases between. CDR3: CAWLPATNEKLFF. In DNA, the CDR3 is TGTGCCTGGCTGCCAGCAACTAATGAAAAACTGTTTTTT.

V usage is TRBV28 and J usage is TRBJ2-5, with 10 bases matching TRBD2. Germline values: CDR1 MDHEN, CDR2 SYDVKM. This CDR3 has 14 residues. The junction had 5 bases not matched to a gene; V was cut back by 6 bases and J by 4 bases. The CDR3 bases are TGTGCCAGCAGCACCCTAGCGGGGGCAGAGACCCAGTACTTC. This translates into CASSTLAGAETQYF.

This chain links TRBV28 with TRBJ2-1; a weak D match, TRBD2 (6 bases). The CDR3 is 14 amino acids. The V end was cut by 2 bases, the J end by 7 bases, with 12 bases between. CDR1 MDHEN and CDR2 SYDVKM come from the germline V gene. CDR3 sequence (DNA): TGTGCCAGCAGTTTACCGCGTGGGGGGAATGAGCAGTTCTTC. This translates into CASSLPRGGNEQFF.

This chain connects TRBV15 to TRBJ1-6; 10 bases are shared with TRBD1. V was pared by 5 bases and J by 3 bases, with 7 bases of the junction left unmatched. The CDR3 runs 17 residues. Germline CDR1 LNHNV, CDR2 YYDKDF (reference sequence). Written as DNA, the CDR3 is TGTGCCACCAGCGACCCTCGGACAGGGGGCTATAATTCACCCCTCCACTTT. Translated: CATSDPRTGGYNSPLHF.

V and J are TRBV5-1 and TRBJ2-3; 7 bases line up with TRBD1. The CDR3 extends over 16 amino acids. CDR1 SGHRS and CDR2 YFSETQ come from the germline V gene. The J segment lost 2 bases and the V segment lost 1 base, leaving 7 bases of the junction unmatched. The CDR3 loop reads CASSLSGQPPTDTQYF. The CDR3 nucleotides are TGCGCCAGCAGCTTGTCGGGACAGCCCCCCACAGATACGCAGTATTTT.

The CDR3: CASSGGPGQGASEQFF. The CDR3, as DNA: TGTGCCAGCAGCGGAGGACCGGGACAGGGGGCTAGTGAGCAGTTCTTC. This rearrangement joins TRBV5-4 to TRBJ2-1, with 12 bases lining up with TRBD1. The CDR3 has 16 residues. The junction had 11 bases not matched to a gene; V was cut back by 4 bases and J by 9 bases. Germline CDR1 and CDR2: SGHNT and YYREEE (reference sequence).

The chain combines TRBV18 with TRBJ2-6; possibly TRBD1 for D (5 bases). The CDR3 has 17 amino acids. V was pared by 6 bases and J by 0 bases, with 15 bases between. Germline assignment: CDR1 KGHSH and CDR2 LQKENI. CDR3 DNA: TGTGCCAGCTCCCTTCTTCAGGGTAACTCTGGGGCCAACGTCCTGACTTTC. Translated, it gives CASSLLQGNSGANVLTF.

The chain employs TRBV5-8 and TRBJ1-2, with D hard to call. CDR1 is SGHTS and CDR2 is YDEGEE in the germline V gene. V was pared by 0 bases and J by 6 bases, with 12 bases between. The CDR3 is made up of 14 amino acids. The CDR3 region has the DNA TGTGCCAGCAGCTTGGGACTGGGTCGGGATGGCTACACCTTC. It specifies CASSLGLGRDGYTF.

The genes are TRBV15 and TRBJ2-3; 8 bases map to TRBD2. This CDR3 contains 14 residues. V trimming: 5 bases; J trimming: 4 bases; junction bases outside the gene matches: 5. The germline V gene has CDR1 LNHNV and CDR2 YYDKDF (reference sequence). This chain's CDR3 is CATSGRLAPDTQYF. CDR3 sequence (DNA): TGTGCCACCAGCGGACGACTAGCGCCAGATACGCAGTATTTT.

The chain couples TRBV5-1 to TRBJ2-3; 11 bases fit TRBD2. Unmatched junction bases numbered 12, after V lost 8 bases and J lost 4 bases. Germline CDR1 SGHRS, CDR2 YFSETQ. This CDR3 is 16 amino acids long. The CDR3 nucleotides read TGCGCCAGTGGCACTAGCGGGGGCCCTGGGGCAGATACGCAGTATTTT. It encodes CASGTSGGPGADTQYF.

CDR3 DNA: TGCGCCAGCAGCTTGGAGGACAGGGATTTATCTGGCTACACCTTC. This gives the protein CASSLEDRDLSGYTF. V and J are TRBV5-1 and TRBJ1-2; 8 bases agree with TRBD1. The V gene's germline CDR1 is SGHRS and CDR2 YFSETQ. The CDR3 runs 15 residues. J gave up 7 bases and V 0 bases, and 8 bases lay outside the gene matches.

The rearrangement joins TRBV9 to TRBJ2-3; D may be TRBD2 (7 bases). V lost 3 bases to trimming and J lost 6 bases, with 11 bases between them. CDR1 is SGDLS, CDR2 YYNGEE, per germline. The CDR3 has 13 residues. The CDR3: CASSEGGPDTQYF. CDR3 nucleotide sequence: TGTGCCAGCAGCGAGGGGGGGCCGGATACGCAGTATTTT.

The rearrangement links TRBV18 to TRBJ1-1, with D possibly TRBD1 on 5 matching bases. CDR3 length equals 14 residues. Trimming removed 6 bases at V and 3 bases at J, with 14 bases between. Germline-derived CDR1 and CDR2 are KGHSH and LQKENI. CDR3 nucleotide sequence: TGTGCCAGCTCCGGGGACTACGCGGACACTGAAGCTTTCTTT. Translated: CASSGDYADTEAFF.

This clone occurred a few times. The V call is TRBV5-1, the J call TRBJ1-1; no clear D. CDR3 size: 15 residues. Germline CDR1 is SGHRS and CDR2 is YFSETQ. With 4 bases removed from V and 4 bases from J, the gap between germline ends came to 17 bases. CDR3 in amino acids: CASSLESAVRTEAFF. Here the CDR3 DNA reads TGCGCCAGCAGCCTGGAATCCGCGGTACGCACTGAAGCTTTCTTT.